These 2 T cell receptor beta chains originate from one sample sequenced in a study of metastatic and nonmetastatic thyroid tumors. Using MiXCR, TCRdb reanalyzed the PCR reads. The sample includes about 45,000 clones, approximately 4.1% of them seen just once. No patient received treatment before thyroid surgery. The sequenced material came from blood. These receptors were taken from a female donor with papillary thyroid cancer or a benign thyroid nodule (not recorded which). Some clones in this sample may be carry-over from other donors' samples.

This clone was seen a handful of times. The chain has TRBV2 and TRBJ2-1, with D hard to call. V shed 1 base and J shed 3 bases, with 1 base lying between them. There are 12 residues in the CDR3. CDR1 and CDR2 (germline): SNHLY, FYNNEI. CDR3 sequence reads: CASSEDYNEQFF. The CDR3 DNA is TGTGCCAGCAGTGAAGACTACAATGAGCAGTTCTTC.

This chain connects TRBV3-1 to TRBJ2-3; the D gene is possibly TRBD2 (6 bases). Germline lookup yields CDR1 LGHDT and CDR2 YNNKEL (reference sequence). The CDR3 extends over 14 amino acids. The germline V and J ends were trimmed by 1 base and 3 bases, with 8 bases remaining between them. In nucleotides, the CDR3 is TGTGCCAGCAGCCAAGCGGGAGAGACAGATACGCAGTATTTT. Translation gives CASSQAGETDTQYF.